Listed below are T cell receptor beta chains from one sample, sequenced in a study of blood T cell repertoires in COVID-19. Libraries were prepared by immunoSEQ multiplex PCR; TCRdb keeps only in-frame clonotypes and omits some of them. The data show around 340,000 clones, around four fifths seen once. Sequencing input: peripheral blood. Source of these receptors: a man younger than 40 with active or convalescent COVID-19. Each CDR3 is given with its conserved first and last residue. The D gene is left open where the match is weak. Not all rows give a size; the values are once, few, many and, for expanded clones, a class.

clone size: NA; D gene: NA; J gene: TRBJ1-5; V gene: TRBV6-2/TRBV6-3; CDR3 DNA: TGTGCCAGCAGTTTCGGGGAGGGACAGCCCCAGCATTTT; CDR3 protein: CASSFGEGQPQHF
clone size: NA; D gene: NA; J gene: TRBJ1-1; V gene: TRBV18; CDR3 DNA: TGTGCCAGCTCACCACCGACCGACAGCCTCTACACTGAAGCTTTCTTT; CDR3 protein: CASSPPTDSLYTEAFF
clone size: NA; D gene: NA; J gene: TRBJ2-1; V gene: TRBV19; CDR3 DNA: TGTGCCAGTAGTATAGAGGCCGCCCCCTACAATGAGCAGTTCTTC; CDR3 protein: CASSIEAAPYNEQFF
clone size: NA; D gene: NA; J gene: TRBJ1-2; V gene: TRBV6-5; CDR3 DNA: TGTGCCAGCAGAAGCGGTTATGGCTACACCTTC; CDR3 protein: CASRSGYGYTF
clone size: NA; D gene: NA; J gene: TRBJ1-1; V gene: TRBV14; CDR3 DNA: TGTGCCAGCAGCCAAGTGGCCCAATCTGAAGCTTTCTTT; CDR3 protein: CASSQVAQSEAFF
clone size: NA; D gene: NA; J gene: TRBJ1-5; V gene: TRBV30; CDR3 DNA: TGTGCCTGTAAACAGGAAAATCAGCCCCAGCATTTT; CDR3 protein: CACKQENQPQHF
clone size: NA; D gene: TRBD2; J gene: TRBJ2-1; V gene: TRBV19; CDR3 DNA: TGTGCCAGTCGTACTTCAGCGGGAGCCTCCTACAATGAGCAGTTCTTC; CDR3 protein: CASRTSAGASYNEQFF
clone size: NA; D gene: TRBD1; J gene: TRBJ2-7; V gene: TRBV27; CDR3 DNA: TGTGCCAGCAGTTTCTCCAGGACAGGGCCGGCCTACGAGCAGTACTTC; CDR3 protein: CASSFSRTGPAYEQYF
clone size: NA; D gene: NA; J gene: TRBJ2-1; V gene: TRBV5-1; CDR3 DNA: TGCGCCAGCACCTATGAGGCCCTACCCTACAATGAGCAGTTCTTC; CDR3 protein: CASTYEALPYNEQFF
clone size: NA; D gene: TRBD1; J gene: TRBJ1-2; V gene: TRBV5-1; CDR3 DNA: TGCGCCAGCAGCTCCACAACAGGGGATTCACGCTACACCTTC; CDR3 protein: CASSSTTGDSRYTF
clone size: few; D gene: NA; J gene: TRBJ1-5; V gene: TRBV19; CDR3 DNA: TGTGCCAGTAGTATGGGCCAGATGTATCAGCCCCAGCATTTT; CDR3 protein: CASSMGQMYQPQHF
clone size: NA; D gene: NA; J gene: TRBJ2-1; V gene: TRBV21-1; CDR3 DNA: TGTGCCAGCAGCTCGAGGAAGGGACAAAGTCCCAATGAGCAGTTCTTC; CDR3 protein: CASSSRKGQSPNEQFF
clone size: NA; D gene: TRBD1; J gene: TRBJ1-2; V gene: TRBV6-5; CDR3 DNA: TGTGCCAGCAGAAAGGGGACAGGGGGGGACTATGGCTACACCTTC; CDR3 protein: CASRKGTGGDYGYTF
clone size: NA; D gene: TRBD2; J gene: TRBJ2-2; V gene: TRBV7-3; CDR3 DNA: TGTGCCAGCAGCCCCAGCGGGGGGTTCACCGGGGAGCTGTTTTTT; CDR3 protein: CASSPSGGFTGELFF
clone size: NA; D gene: NA; J gene: TRBJ1-1; V gene: TRBV29-1; CDR3 DNA: TGCAGCGTTGTAAACACTGAAGCTTTCTTT; CDR3 protein: CSVVNTEAFF
clone size: few; D gene: TRBD1; J gene: TRBJ2-1; V gene: TRBV11-2; CDR3 DNA: TGTGCCAGCATCGGACAGGGACGGGATGAGCAGTTCTTC; CDR3 protein: CASIGQGRDEQFF
clone size: NA; D gene: TRBD2; J gene: TRBJ2-3; V gene: TRBV10-3; CDR3 DNA: TGTGCCATCAGTTCGACTAGCGGGGGGCCAGGAGATACGCAGTATTTT; CDR3 protein: CAISSTSGGPGDTQYF
clone size: once; D gene: NA; J gene: TRBJ1-1; V gene: TRBV2; CDR3 DNA: TGTGCCAGCTCGAGGGACATGAACACTGAAGCTTTCTTT; CDR3 protein: CASSRDMNTEAFF
clone size: NA; D gene: NA; J gene: TRBJ2-5; V gene: TRBV20-1; CDR3 DNA: TGCAGTGCTAGTACGGGAGCGGGGACCCAGTACTTC; CDR3 protein: CSASTGAGTQYF
clone size: NA; D gene: NA; J gene: TRBJ2-1; V gene: TRBV18; CDR3 DNA: TGTGCCAGCTCCCTTCCAACCGGGAATGAGCAGTTCTTC; CDR3 protein: CASSLPTGNEQFF
clone size: many; D gene: TRBD2; J gene: TRBJ2-1; V gene: TRBV7-6; CDR3 DNA: TGTGCCAGCAGCCCACTCAGCGGGAGACCCAATGAGCAGTTCTTC; CDR3 protein: CASSPLSGRPNEQFF
clone size: NA; D gene: NA; J gene: TRBJ1-4; V gene: TRBV28; CDR3 DNA: TGTGCCAGCAGTAGGCAGGGCGTTAAGGGTGAAAAACTGTTTTTT; CDR3 protein: CASSRQGVKGEKLFF
clone size: NA; D gene: NA; J gene: TRBJ1-5; V gene: TRBV10-3; CDR3 DNA: TGTGCCATCCGGGAGGGCGGTGGGGGCGATCAGCCCCAGCATTTT; CDR3 protein: CAIREGGGGDQPQHF
clone size: NA; D gene: TRBD2; J gene: TRBJ2-2; V gene: TRBV7-6; CDR3 DNA: TGTGCCAGCAGCTCTCTAGCGGGAGTAGGGAACACCGGGGAGCTGTTTTTT; CDR3 protein: CASSSLAGVGNTGELFF
clone size: NA; D gene: TRBD1; J gene: TRBJ1-2; V gene: TRBV10-3; CDR3 DNA: TGTGCCATTGGACAGGGAACGAACTATGGCTACACCTTC; CDR3 protein: CAIGQGTNYGYTF
clone size: NA; D gene: NA; J gene: TRBJ2-7; V gene: TRBV21-1; CDR3 DNA: TGTGCCAGCATCCCAAGGAGATTCCCCTACGAGCAGTACTTC; CDR3 protein: CASIPRRFPYEQYF
clone size: NA; D gene: TRBD1; J gene: TRBJ1-4; V gene: TRBV7-2; CDR3 DNA: TGTGCCAGCAGTTCACAGGGGGGTGCAACTAATGAAAAACTGTTTTTT; CDR3 protein: CASSSQGGATNEKLFF
clone size: NA; D gene: NA; J gene: TRBJ2-6; V gene: TRBV7-9; CDR3 DNA: TGTGCCAGCAGCCCGAAGGAGGATGCTGGGGCCAACGTCCTGACTTTC; CDR3 protein: CASSPKEDAGANVLTF
clone size: NA; D gene: TRBD1; J gene: TRBJ1-5; V gene: TRBV6-5; CDR3 DNA: TGTGCCAGCAAGGGCGGGACAGGGGTGTATCAGCCCCAGCATTTT; CDR3 protein: CASKGGTGVYQPQHF
clone size: NA; D gene: TRBD2; J gene: TRBJ2-7; V gene: TRBV2; CDR3 DNA: TGTGCCAGCAGTGAAGATAGCGGGTCCCCCTACGAGCAGTACTTC; CDR3 protein: CASSEDSGSPYEQYF
clone size: NA; D gene: NA; J gene: TRBJ2-3; V gene: TRBV3-1/TRBV3-2; CDR3 DNA: TGTGCCAGCAGCCAAGGGTCTGGGCGCACAGATACGCAGTATTTT; CDR3 protein: CASSQGSGRTDTQYF
clone size: NA; D gene: TRBD1; J gene: TRBJ2-7; V gene: TRBV28; CDR3 DNA: TGTGCCAGCACCGGGACAGGACGACCCGAGCAGTACTTC; CDR3 protein: CASTGTGRPEQYF
clone size: NA; D gene: NA; J gene: TRBJ1-5; V gene: TRBV10-3; CDR3 DNA: TGTGCCATCAGTGAGATATGGGGGCGAAGCAATCAGCCCCAGCATTTT; CDR3 protein: CAISEIWGRSNQPQHF
clone size: NA; D gene: TRBD2; J gene: TRBJ2-7; V gene: TRBV4-3; CDR3 DNA: TGCGCCAGCAGCCAGGAGTTGACTAGCGGTCCGTACGAGCAGTACTTC; CDR3 protein: CASSQELTSGPYEQYF
clone size: NA; D gene: NA; J gene: TRBJ2-1; V gene: TRBV6-6; CDR3 DNA: TGTGCCAGCAGTCCCCGGGGGACTCTTGGGGTCTACAATGAGCAGTTCTTC; CDR3 protein: CASSPRGTLGVYNEQFF
clone size: few; D gene: NA; J gene: TRBJ2-1; V gene: TRBV9; CDR3 DNA: TGTGCCAGCAGCGAAGTGGGGGGAACCTACAATGAGCAGTTCTTC; CDR3 protein: CASSEVGGTYNEQFF
clone size: NA; D gene: NA; J gene: TRBJ1-2; V gene: TRBV7-6; CDR3 DNA: TGTGCCAGCAGTAGAGAGTTTAACTATGGCTACACCTTC; CDR3 protein: CASSREFNYGYTF
clone size: NA; D gene: TRBD2; J gene: TRBJ2-3; V gene: TRBV5-1; CDR3 DNA: TGCGCCAGCAGCCTCGGGGCGGGAGGAACAGATACGCAGTATTTT; CDR3 protein: CASSLGAGGTDTQYF
clone size: NA; D gene: TRBD2; J gene: TRBJ2-1; V gene: TRBV4-3; CDR3 DNA: TGCGCCAGCAGCCAAGTGAGGGGTACGGGGGGGCCCTCCTACAATGAGCAGTTCTTC; CDR3 protein: CASSQVRGTGGPSYNEQFF
clone size: NA; D gene: TRBD1; J gene: TRBJ2-3; V gene: TRBV3-1/TRBV3-2; CDR3 DNA: TGTGCCAGCAGCCCTGGGACAGACGATACGCAGTATTTT; CDR3 protein: CASSPGTDDTQYF
clone size: NA; D gene: NA; J gene: TRBJ2-3; V gene: TRBV7-9; CDR3 DNA: TGTGCCAGCAGCTTAGTACAGGGTGGCACAGATACGCAGTATTTT; CDR3 protein: CASSLVQGGTDTQYF
clone size: NA; D gene: TRBD2; J gene: TRBJ2-1; V gene: TRBV6-5; CDR3 DNA: TGTGCCAGCCAGGCGGGAGGCTACAATGAGCAGTTCTTC; CDR3 protein: CASQAGGYNEQFF
clone size: NA; D gene: NA; J gene: TRBJ1-1; V gene: TRBV11-3; CDR3 DNA: TGTGCCAGCAGCCAACACGGAGGAACTGAAGCTTTCTTT; CDR3 protein: CASSQHGGTEAFF
clone size: NA; D gene: NA; J gene: TRBJ1-2; V gene: TRBV4-3; CDR3 DNA: TGCGCCAGCAGCCTCGGATTAGGGGGGGGCATCGGCTATGGCTACACCTTC; CDR3 protein: CASSLGLGGGIGYGYTF
clone size: NA; D gene: TRBD2; J gene: TRBJ2-2; V gene: TRBV19; CDR3 DNA: TGTGCCAGTATGCCGACTAGCGCGAACACCGGGGAGCTGTTTTTT; CDR3 protein: CASMPTSANTGELFF
clone size: NA; D gene: TRBD1; J gene: TRBJ1-1; V gene: TRBV2; CDR3 DNA: TGTGCCAGCAGTCTTACAGGGGGAGCTTTCTTT; CDR3 protein: CASSLTGGAFF
clone size: NA; D gene: TRBD2; J gene: TRBJ2-7; V gene: TRBV4-1; CDR3 DNA: TGCGCCAGCAGCCAAGTTCACCCAGCGGGGGAAACCTACGAGCAGTACTTC; CDR3 protein: CASSQVHPAGETYEQYF
clone size: NA; D gene: NA; J gene: TRBJ2-2; V gene: TRBV29-1; CDR3 DNA: TGCAGCGTTGAAGATCTGGGGCAGGGAAGAACCGGGGAGCTGTTTTTT; CDR3 protein: CSVEDLGQGRTGELFF
clone size: NA; D gene: NA; J gene: TRBJ2-1; V gene: TRBV14; CDR3 DNA: TGTGCCAGCAGCCAAGATGGGGGGGCGGCCTACAATGAGCAGTTCTTC; CDR3 protein: CASSQDGGAAYNEQFF
clone size: once; D gene: TRBD1; J gene: TRBJ2-7; V gene: TRBV11-2; CDR3 DNA: TGTGCCAGCAGCTTAGATTCCGGACAGGGCTACGAGCAGTACTTC; CDR3 protein: CASSLDSGQGYEQYF
clone size: NA; D gene: TRBD1; J gene: TRBJ1-6; V gene: TRBV27; CDR3 DNA: TGTGCCAGCAGTAGGGACAGGGACCCCTATAATTCACCCCTCCACTTT; CDR3 protein: CASSRDRDPYNSPLHF
clone size: NA; D gene: NA; J gene: TRBJ2-1; V gene: TRBV6-5; CDR3 DNA: TGTGCCAGCATCCGTGCTCCGGGATACAATGAGCAGTTCTTC; CDR3 protein: CASIRAPGYNEQFF